Sequencing of this T cell receptor beta chain was carried out in a study of cytomegalovirus exposure and HLA in healthy donors. Broader study findings: Some segments of the V type, notably TRBV6-2 and TRBV6-3, were excluded as indistinguishable.

About this clone: Its target is not known.

Germline CDR1 MNHEY, CDR2 SMNVEV (reference sequence). V was cut by 7 bases and J by 8 bases, with 15 bases left in between. This CDR3 has 13 residues. This PCR relied on a set of 60 Vbeta primers and 13 Jbeta primers. TCRdb keeps only in-frame clones here, not all; method: immunoSEQ multiplex PCR. The table records roughly 180,000 clones, approximately 80% of them present only once. The rearrangement joins TRBV27 to TRBJ2-1; D not certain. Sequencing input: PBMCs. The clonotype originates from a girl aged 5-17 years in good health and CMV-seropositive. The CDR3 DNA sequence: TGTGCCAGCAAGCAGCAGGTTTACTATGAGCAGTTCTTC. It codes for CASKQQVYYEQFF.